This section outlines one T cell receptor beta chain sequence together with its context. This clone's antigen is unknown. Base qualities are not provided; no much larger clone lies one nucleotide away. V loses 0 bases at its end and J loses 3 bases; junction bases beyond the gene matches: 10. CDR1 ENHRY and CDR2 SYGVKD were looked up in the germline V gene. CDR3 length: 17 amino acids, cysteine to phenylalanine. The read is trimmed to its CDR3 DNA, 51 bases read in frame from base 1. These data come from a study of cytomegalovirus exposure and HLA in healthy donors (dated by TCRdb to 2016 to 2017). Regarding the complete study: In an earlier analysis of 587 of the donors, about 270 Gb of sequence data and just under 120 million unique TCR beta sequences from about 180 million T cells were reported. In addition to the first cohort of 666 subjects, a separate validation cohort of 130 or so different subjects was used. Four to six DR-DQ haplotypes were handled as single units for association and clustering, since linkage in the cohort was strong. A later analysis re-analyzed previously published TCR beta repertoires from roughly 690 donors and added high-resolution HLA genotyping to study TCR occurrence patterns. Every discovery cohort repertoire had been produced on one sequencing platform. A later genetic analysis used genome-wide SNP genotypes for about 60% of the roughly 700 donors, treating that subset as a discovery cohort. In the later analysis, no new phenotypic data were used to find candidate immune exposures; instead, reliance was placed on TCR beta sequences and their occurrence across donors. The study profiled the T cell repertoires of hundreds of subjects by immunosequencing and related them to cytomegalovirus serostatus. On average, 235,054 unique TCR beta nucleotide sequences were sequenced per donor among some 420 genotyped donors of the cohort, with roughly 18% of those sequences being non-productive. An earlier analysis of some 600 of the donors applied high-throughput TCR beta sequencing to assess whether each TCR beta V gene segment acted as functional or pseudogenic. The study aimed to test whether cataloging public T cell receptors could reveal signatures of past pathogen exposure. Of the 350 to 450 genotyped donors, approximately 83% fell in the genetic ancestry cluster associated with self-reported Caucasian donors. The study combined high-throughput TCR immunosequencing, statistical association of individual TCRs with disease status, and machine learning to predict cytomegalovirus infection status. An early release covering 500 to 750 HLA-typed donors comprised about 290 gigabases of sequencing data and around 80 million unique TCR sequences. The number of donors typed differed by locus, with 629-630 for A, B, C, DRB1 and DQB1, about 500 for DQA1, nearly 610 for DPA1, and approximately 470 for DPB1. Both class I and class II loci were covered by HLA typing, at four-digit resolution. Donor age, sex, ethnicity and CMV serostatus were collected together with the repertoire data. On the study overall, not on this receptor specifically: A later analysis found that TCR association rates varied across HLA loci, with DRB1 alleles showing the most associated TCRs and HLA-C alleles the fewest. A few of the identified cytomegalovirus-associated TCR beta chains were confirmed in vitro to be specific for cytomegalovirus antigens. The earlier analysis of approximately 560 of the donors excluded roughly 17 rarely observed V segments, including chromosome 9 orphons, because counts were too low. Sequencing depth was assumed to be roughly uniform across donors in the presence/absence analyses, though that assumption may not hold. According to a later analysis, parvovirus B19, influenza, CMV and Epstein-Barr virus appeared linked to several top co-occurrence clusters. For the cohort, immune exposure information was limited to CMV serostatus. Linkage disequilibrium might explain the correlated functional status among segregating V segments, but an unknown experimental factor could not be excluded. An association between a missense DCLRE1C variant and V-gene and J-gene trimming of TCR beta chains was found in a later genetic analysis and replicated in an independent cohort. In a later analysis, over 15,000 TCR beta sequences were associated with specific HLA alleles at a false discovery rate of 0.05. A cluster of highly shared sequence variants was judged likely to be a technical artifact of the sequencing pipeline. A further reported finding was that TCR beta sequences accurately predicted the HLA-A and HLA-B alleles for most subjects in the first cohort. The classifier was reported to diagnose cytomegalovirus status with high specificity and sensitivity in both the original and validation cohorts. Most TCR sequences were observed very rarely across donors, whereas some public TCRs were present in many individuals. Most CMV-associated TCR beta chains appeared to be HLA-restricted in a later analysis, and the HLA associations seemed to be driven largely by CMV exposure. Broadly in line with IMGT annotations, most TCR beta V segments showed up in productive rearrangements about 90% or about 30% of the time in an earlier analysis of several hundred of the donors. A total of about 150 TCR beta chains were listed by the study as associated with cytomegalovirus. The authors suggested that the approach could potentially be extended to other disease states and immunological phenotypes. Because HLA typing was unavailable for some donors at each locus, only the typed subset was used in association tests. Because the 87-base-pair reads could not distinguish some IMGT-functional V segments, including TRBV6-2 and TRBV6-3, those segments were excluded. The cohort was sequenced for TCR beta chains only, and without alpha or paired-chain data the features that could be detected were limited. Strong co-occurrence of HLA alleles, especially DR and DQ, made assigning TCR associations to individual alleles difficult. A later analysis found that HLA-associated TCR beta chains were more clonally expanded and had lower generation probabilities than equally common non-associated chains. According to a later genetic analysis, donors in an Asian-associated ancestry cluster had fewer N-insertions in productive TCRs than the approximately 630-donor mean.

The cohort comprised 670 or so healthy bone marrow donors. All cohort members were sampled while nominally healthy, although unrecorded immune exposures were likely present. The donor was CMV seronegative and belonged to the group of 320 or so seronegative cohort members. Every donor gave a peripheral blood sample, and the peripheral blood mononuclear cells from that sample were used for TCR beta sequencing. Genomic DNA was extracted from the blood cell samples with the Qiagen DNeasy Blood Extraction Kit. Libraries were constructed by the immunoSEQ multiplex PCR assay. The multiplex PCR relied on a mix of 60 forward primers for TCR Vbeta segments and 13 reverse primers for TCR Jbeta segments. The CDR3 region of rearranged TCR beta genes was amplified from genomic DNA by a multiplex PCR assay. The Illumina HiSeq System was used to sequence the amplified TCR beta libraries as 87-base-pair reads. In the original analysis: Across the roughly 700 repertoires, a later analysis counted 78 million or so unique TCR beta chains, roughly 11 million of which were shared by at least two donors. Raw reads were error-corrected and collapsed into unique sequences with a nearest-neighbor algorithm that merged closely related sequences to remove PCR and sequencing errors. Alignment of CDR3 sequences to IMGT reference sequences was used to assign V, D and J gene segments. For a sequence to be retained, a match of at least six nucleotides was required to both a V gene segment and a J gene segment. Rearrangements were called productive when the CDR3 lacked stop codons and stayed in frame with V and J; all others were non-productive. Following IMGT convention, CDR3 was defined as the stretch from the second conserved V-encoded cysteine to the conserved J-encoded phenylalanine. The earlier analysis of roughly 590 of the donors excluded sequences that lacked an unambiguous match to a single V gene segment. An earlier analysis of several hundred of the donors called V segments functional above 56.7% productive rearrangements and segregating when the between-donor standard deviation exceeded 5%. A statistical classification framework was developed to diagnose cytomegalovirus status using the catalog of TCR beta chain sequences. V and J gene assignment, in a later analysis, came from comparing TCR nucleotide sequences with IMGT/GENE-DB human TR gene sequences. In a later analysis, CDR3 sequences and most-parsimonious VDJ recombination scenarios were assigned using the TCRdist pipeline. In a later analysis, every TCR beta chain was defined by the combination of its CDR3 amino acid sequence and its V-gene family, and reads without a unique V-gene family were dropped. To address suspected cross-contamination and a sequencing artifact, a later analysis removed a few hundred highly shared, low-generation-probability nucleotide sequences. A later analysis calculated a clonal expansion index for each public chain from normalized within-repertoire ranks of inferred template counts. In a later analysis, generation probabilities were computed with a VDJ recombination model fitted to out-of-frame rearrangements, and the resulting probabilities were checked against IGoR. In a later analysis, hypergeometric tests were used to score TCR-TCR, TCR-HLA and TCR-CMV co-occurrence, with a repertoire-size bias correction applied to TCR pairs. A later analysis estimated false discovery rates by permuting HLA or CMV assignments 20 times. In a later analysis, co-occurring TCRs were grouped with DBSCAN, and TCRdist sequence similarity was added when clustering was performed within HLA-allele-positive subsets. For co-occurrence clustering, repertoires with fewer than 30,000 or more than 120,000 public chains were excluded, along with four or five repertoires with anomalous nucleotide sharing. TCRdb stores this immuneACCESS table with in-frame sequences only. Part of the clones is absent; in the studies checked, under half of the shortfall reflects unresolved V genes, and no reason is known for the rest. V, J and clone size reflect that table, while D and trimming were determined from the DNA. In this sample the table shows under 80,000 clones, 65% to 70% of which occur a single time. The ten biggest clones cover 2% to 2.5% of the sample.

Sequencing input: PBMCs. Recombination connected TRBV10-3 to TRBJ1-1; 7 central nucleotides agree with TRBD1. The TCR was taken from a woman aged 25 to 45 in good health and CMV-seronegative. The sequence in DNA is TGTGCCATCAGTGAGTCCGTGACAGGGAGAATGGACACTGAAGCTTTCTTT. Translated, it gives CAISESVTGRMDTEAFF.